This T cell receptor (beta chain) derives from a study of blood T cell repertoires in COVID-19. Background on the study: In each case, the material was cDNA or gDNA derived from T cells, B-cell-depleted T cells, or PBMCs.

Libraries were prepared by immunoSEQ multiplex PCR; TCRdb keeps only in-frame clonotypes and omits some of them. The sample consists of 250,000 to 300,000 clones, under 95% of them appearing once. The CDR3 covers 16 residues. Trimming at V came to 4 bases and at J to 2 bases, leaving 8 bases not matched to a gene. Germline lookup yields CDR1 MNHNS and CDR2 SASEGT. This clonotype was sampled from a middle-aged woman with acute COVID-19. The J gene is TRBJ2-5, the V gene TRBV6-1; 9 bases line up with TRBD2. The sequenced sample consisted of PBMCs or T cells enriched from blood (not recorded which). CDR3 coding DNA: TGTGCCAGCAGTGCTTCTAGCGGGAATTATCAAGAGACCCAGTACTTC. This gives the protein CASSASSGNYQETQYF.